These 15 T cell receptor beta chains came from one sample sequenced in a study of regulatory T cells in long-lasting Graves disease. In building TCR beta libraries, iRepertoire HTBI primers were used together with Arm-PCR of CDR3 regions. TCRdb reprocessed the multiplex PCR reads with MiXCR, giving one entry per CDR3 protein. Among 300,000 or so distinct CDR3 sequences listed, about 18% were seen once. Time point: persistent/refractory GD, antithyroid drugs over 5 years with positive TRAb. Extracted RNA from PBMCs served as the source of the TCR library. The source was peripheral blood mononuclear cells (PBMCs), collected when the disease was refractory, from a patient treated with antithyroid drugs. The receptors here all came from a female donor with Graves disease.

This clonotype was detected many times. CDR3 sequence reads: CASSGTGGTQPQHF. CDR3 DNA sequence: TGTGCCAGCAGCGGGACAGGGGGAACTCAGCCCCAGCATTTT. The V gene is TRBV2, the J gene TRBJ1-5; the match to TRBD1 covers 11 bases. The CDR3 consists of 14 residues. With 6 bases clipped from V and 6 bases from J, the junction kept 4 bases outside the gene matches. Germline V gene data show CDR1 as SNHLY and CDR2 as FYNNEI.

This clonotype was counted between two and nine times. The chain has TRBV3-1 and TRBJ1-3, with a weak D call TRBD1 (5 bases). With 2 bases removed from V and 5 bases from J, the gap between germline ends came to 22 bases. Germline V gene data show CDR1 as LGHDT and CDR2 as YNNKEL (reference sequence). This CDR3 comprises 18 residues. The CDR3 bases are TGTGCCAGCAGCCAATTTGATTTTAACTGGGGGTCGAGAAACACCATATATTTT. It encodes CASSQFDFNWGSRNTIYF.

This clonotype was seen a few times. The V gene is TRBV6-2 or TRBV6-3, the J gene TRBJ2-7; possibly TRBD2 for D (5 bases). The germline CDR1 and CDR2 sequences are MNHEY and SVGEGT. The CDR3 has 15 residues. V shed 2 bases and J shed 3 bases, with 14 bases lying between them. The chain's CDR3 is CASSYRSSRGYEQYF. CDR3 bases: TGTGCCAGCAGTTACCGTTCTAGCCGGGGCTACGAGCAGTACTTC.

This clonotype came up many times. J is TRBJ2-7 and V is TRBV29-1; D not resolved. Germline values: CDR1 SQVTM, CDR2 ANQGSEA. This CDR3 region has 13 residues. V was clipped by 4 bases and J by 4 bases, with 14 bases between them. The chain's CDR3 is CSVGASASYEQYF. The CDR3 DNA is TGCAGCGTTGGGGCCAGCGCCAGTTACGAGCAGTACTTC.

This clonotype was counted only a few times. The chain is built from TRBV15 and TRBJ1-1; D perhaps matches TRBD1 (5 bases). V was cut by 2 bases and J by 0 bases, with 16 bases left in between. CDR3 size: 17 residues. Germline CDR1 reads LNHNV; CDR2 reads YYDKDF (reference sequence). The CDR3: CATSRYPVGTLNTEAFF. The CDR3 DNA reads as TGTGCCACCAGCAGATACCCGGTTGGGACCTTGAACACTGAAGCTTTCTTT.

This clonotype showed up just a few times. The V gene is TRBV11-3, the J gene TRBJ2-7, with D uncertain. The CDR3 contains 15 residues. CDR1 is SGHNT and CDR2 is YENEEA in the germline V gene. Trimming removed 0 bases at V and 3 bases at J, with 12 bases between. The CDR3 here is CASSLDPAVDYEQYF. The CDR3 DNA follows: TGTGCCAGCAGCTTAGATCCAGCTGTGGACTACGAGCAGTACTTC.

This clonotype was seen a few times. This sequence joins TRBV3-1 and TRBJ1-5; D might be TRBD1 (5 bases). Germline lookup yields CDR1 LGHDT and CDR2 YNNKEL (reference sequence). V was pared by 1 base and J by 6 bases, with 13 bases between. This CDR3 contains 15 residues. In DNA form, the CDR3 reads TGTGCCAGCAGCCAAGCAGGGACCAAGGGTCAGCCCCAGCATTTT. Translation: CASSQAGTKGQPQHF.

This clonotype was observed many times. This chain links TRBV20-1 with TRBJ2-4; 13 bases match TRBD2. J was trimmed by 8 bases and V by 5 bases; bases with no gene match: 21. The CDR3 sequence is 19 residues long. Germline CDR1 reads DFQATT; CDR2 reads SNEGSKA (reference sequence). The CDR3 region is CSAAAKLRTSGSGWDIQYF. The DNA for the CDR3 is TGCAGTGCTGCCGCAAAACTCAGGACTAGCGGGAGTGGTTGGGACATTCAGTACTTC.

The sample holds one count of this clonotype. A much larger clone differs from this one at a single base, so this may be a read error. This chain joins TRBV11-2 and TRBJ2-2; possibly TRBD2 for D (6 bases). The CDR3 sequence is 17 residues long. CDR1 is SGHAT and CDR2 is FQNNGV in the germline V gene. As DNA, the CDR3 is TGTGCCAACAGCTTAGATATATGGGGAGGAGTCACCGGGGAGCTGTTTTTT. Amino acid sequence: CANSLDIWGGVTGELFF.

At least ten counts were recorded for this clonotype. The rearrangement uses TRBV5-1 and TRBJ1-1; D is unresolved. The germline gives CDR1 SGHRS, CDR2 YFSETQ. Trimming pared 3 bases from V and 1 base from J, leaving 10 bases between. CDR3 length: 14 residues. Here the CDR3 reads CASSWQAGNTEAFF. In DNA, the CDR3 is TGCGCCAGCAGCTGGCAGGCTGGGAACACTGAAGCTTTCTTT.

This clonotype came up a few times. The chain employs TRBV13 and TRBJ2-5; 11 bases match TRBD1. Unmatched junction bases numbered 4, after V lost 1 base and J lost 9 bases. The CDR3 loop spans 14 amino acids. CDR1 is PRHDT and CDR2 is FYEKMQ in the germline V gene (reference sequence). CDR3 DNA sequence: TGTGCCAGCAGCTTAGTCCGGACAGGGGGCCCCCAGTACTTC. This codes for CASSLVRTGGPQYF.

This clonotype has a count of ten or more. One junction end disagrees with the germline gene, perhaps due to a read error. The V and J genes are TRBV7-8 and TRBJ1-1, with D unresolved. The CDR3 covers 15 residues. Germline CDR1 is SGHVS and CDR2 is FQNEAQ. DNA for the CDR3: TGTGCCAGCAGCTTAGATTCGAGGAGGAACGCTGAAGCTTTCTTT. Translation: CASSLDSRRNAEAFF.

This chain uses TRBV20-1 with TRBJ2-5; D remains ambiguous. Trimming cost V 6 bases and J 4 bases, with 9 bases left between them. Germline V CDR1 and CDR2: DFQATT, SNEGSKA (reference sequence). The length of the CDR3 is 11 residues. This CDR3 reads CSALVRETQYF. Here the CDR3 DNA reads TGCAGTGCCCTCGTCCGAGAGACCCAGTACTTC.

V usage is TRBV10-3 and J usage is TRBJ1-5; D not resolved. The germline V gene encodes CDR1 ENHRY and CDR2 SYGVKD. This CDR3 is 14 amino acids long. V gave up 4 bases and J gave up 1 base, with 8 bases separating them. The CDR3 here is CAISGEPSNQPQHF. The CDR3, as DNA: TGTGCCATCAGTGGAGAACCAAGCAATCAGCCCCAGCATTTT.

This clonotype was seen at least ten times. A single base separates this from a much larger clone, so it may be a read error. The chain carries TRBV11-2 and TRBJ2-5; the D is unclear. Trimming cost V 0 bases and J 7 bases, with 9 bases left between them. CDR1 and CDR2 from the germline V gene are SGHAT and FQNNGV. The CDR3 loop spans 13 amino acids. CDR3 bases: TGTGCCAGCAGCTTAGAGGGTACGGGGACCCAGTACTTC. Translation gives CASSLEGTGTQYF.